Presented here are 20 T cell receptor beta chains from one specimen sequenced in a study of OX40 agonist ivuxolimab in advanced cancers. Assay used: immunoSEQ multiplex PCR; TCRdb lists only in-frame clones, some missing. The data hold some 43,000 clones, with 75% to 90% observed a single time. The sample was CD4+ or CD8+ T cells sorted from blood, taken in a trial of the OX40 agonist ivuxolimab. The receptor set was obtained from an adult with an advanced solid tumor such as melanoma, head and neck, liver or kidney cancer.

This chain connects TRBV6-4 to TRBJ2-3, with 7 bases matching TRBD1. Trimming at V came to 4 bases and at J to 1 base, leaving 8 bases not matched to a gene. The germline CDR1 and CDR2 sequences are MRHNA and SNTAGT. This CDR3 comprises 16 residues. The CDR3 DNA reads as TGTGCCAGCAGTGGTGAAGGGGGCCGGGGCACAGATACGCAGTATTTT. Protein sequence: CASSGEGGRGTDTQYF.

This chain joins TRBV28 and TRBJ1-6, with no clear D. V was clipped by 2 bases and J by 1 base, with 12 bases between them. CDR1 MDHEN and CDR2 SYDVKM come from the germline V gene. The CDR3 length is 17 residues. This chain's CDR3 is CASSLDLEGSYNSPLHF. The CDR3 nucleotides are TGTGCCAGCAGTTTAGACTTAGAGGGTTCCTATAATTCACCCCTCCACTTT.

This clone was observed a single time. The CDR3 sequence is CASSQDPRGEQFF. The CDR3 coding sequence is TGCGCCAGCAGCCAAGATCCCCGTGGTGAGCAGTTCTTC. The V gene is TRBV4-1, the J gene TRBJ2-1; D is uncertain. This CDR3 comprises 13 residues. V lost 0 bases, J lost 9 bases, and 9 bases lay in between. The germline V gene encodes CDR1 MGHRA and CDR2 YSYEKL.

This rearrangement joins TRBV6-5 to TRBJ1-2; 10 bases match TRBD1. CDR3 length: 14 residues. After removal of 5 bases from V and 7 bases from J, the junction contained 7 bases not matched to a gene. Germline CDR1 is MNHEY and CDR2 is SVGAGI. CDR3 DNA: TGTGCCAGCAGTGATACCGGGACAGGGGTTGGCTACACCTTC. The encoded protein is CASSDTGTGVGYTF.

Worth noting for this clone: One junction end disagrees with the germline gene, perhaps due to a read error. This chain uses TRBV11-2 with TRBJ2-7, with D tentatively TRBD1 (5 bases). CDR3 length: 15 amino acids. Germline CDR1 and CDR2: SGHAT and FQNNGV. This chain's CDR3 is CASSLGPGHYYGQYF. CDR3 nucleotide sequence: TGTGCCAGCAGCTTAGGCCCAGGACATTACTACGGGCAGTACTTC.

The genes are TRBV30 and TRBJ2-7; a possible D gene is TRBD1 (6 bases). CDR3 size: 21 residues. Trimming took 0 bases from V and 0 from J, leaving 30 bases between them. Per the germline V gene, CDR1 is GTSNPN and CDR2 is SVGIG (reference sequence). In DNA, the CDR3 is TGTGCCTGGAGTGTACGGTTTTTTGGTACAGGGACCCCTTCGAGCTCCTACGAGCAGTACTTC. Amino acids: CAWSVRFFGTGTPSSSYEQYF.

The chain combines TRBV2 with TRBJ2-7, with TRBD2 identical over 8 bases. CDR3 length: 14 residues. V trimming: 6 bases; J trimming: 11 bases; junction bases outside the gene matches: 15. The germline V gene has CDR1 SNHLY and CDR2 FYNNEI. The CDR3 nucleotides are TGTGCCAGCAGGACAGAGGGACTAGTAATGGAGAAGTACGTC. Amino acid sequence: CASRTEGLVMEKYV.

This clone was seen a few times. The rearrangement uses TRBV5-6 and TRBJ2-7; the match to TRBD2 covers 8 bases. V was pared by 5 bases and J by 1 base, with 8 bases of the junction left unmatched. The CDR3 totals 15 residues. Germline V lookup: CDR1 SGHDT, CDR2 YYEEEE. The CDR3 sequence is CASRFSGSWSYEQYF. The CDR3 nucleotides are TGTGCCAGCAGGTTCAGCGGGAGTTGGTCCTACGAGCAGTACTTC.

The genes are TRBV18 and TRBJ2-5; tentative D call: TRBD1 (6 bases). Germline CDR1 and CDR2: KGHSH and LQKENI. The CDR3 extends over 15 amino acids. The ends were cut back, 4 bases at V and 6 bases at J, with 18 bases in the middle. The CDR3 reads CASSRPLDSVQTQYF. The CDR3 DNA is TGTGCCAGCTCACGGCCGTTGGACAGTGTGCAGACCCAGTACTTC.

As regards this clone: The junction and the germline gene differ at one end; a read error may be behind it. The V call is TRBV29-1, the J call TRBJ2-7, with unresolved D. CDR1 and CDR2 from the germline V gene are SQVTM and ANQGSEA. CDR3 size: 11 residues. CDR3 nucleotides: TGCAGCGTTGAAACCGCCTACGGGCAGTACTTC. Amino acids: CSVETAYGQYF.

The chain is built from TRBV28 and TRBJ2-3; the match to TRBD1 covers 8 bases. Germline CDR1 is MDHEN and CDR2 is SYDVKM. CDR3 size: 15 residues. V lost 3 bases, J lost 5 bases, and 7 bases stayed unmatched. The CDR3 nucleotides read TGTGCCAGCAGTTTGTCAGGGGGCTTTGGAGATACGCAGTATTTT. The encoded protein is CASSLSGGFGDTQYF.

The CDR3 region has the DNA TGTGCCAGCAGTTCATTCTATGACCGGGACAGGCCTGAAGCTTTCTTT. Translation: CASSSFYDRDRPEAFF. The rearrangement joins TRBV28 to TRBJ1-1, with 8 nucleotides matching TRBD1. The CDR3 covers 16 residues. J gave up 6 bases and V 4 bases, and 13 bases lay outside the gene matches. Germline CDR1 reads MDHEN; CDR2 reads SYDVKM.

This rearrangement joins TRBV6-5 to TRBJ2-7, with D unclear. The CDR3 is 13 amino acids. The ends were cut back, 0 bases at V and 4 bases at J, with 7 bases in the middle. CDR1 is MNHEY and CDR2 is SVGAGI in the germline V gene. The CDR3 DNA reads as TGTGCCAGCAGTTACTCAATCGGTTACGAGCAGTACTTC. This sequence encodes CASSYSIGYEQYF.

In DNA, the CDR3 is TGTGCCAGCAGTGCCGCGGCCGGACAGGGGCTGGGACAGCCCCAGCATTTT. This translates into CASSAAAGQGLGQPQHF. The V and J genes are TRBV2 and TRBJ1-5; 9 bases fit TRBD1. Germline CDR1 is SNHLY and CDR2 is FYNNEI. With 4 bases clipped from V and 7 bases from J, the junction kept 14 bases outside the gene matches. CDR3 length: 17 residues.

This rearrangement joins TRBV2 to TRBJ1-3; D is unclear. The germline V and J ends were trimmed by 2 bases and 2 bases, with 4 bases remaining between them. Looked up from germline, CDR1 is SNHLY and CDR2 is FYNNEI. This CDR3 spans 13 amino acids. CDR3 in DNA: TGTGCCAGCAGTGAATTCCCTGGAAACACCATATATTTT. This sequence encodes CASSEFPGNTIYF. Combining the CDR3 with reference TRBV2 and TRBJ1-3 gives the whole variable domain EPEVTQTPSHQVTQMGQEVILRCVPISNHLYFYWYRQILGQKVEFLVSFYNNEISEKSEIFDDQFSVERPDGSNFTLKIRSTKLEDSAMYFCASSEFPGNTIYFGEGSWLTVV.

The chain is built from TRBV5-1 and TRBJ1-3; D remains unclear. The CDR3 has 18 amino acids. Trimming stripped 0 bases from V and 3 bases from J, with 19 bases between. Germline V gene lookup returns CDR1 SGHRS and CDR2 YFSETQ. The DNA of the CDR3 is TGCGCCAGCAGCTTGGAAGGGTTGACTGCGGGTTATGGAAACACCATATATTTT. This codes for CASSLEGLTAGYGNTIYF.

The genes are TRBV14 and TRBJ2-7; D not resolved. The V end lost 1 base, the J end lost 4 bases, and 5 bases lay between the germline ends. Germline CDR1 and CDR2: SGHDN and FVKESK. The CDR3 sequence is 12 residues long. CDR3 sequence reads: CASSQVNYEQYF. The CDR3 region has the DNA TGTGCCAGCAGCCAAGTGAATTACGAGCAGTACTTC.

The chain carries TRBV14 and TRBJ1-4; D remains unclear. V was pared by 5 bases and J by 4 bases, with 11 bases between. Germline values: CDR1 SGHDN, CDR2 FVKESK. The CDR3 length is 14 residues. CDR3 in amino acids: CASSNQRDNEKLFF. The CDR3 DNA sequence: TGTGCCAGCAGCAACCAGAGAGATAATGAAAAACTGTTTTTT.

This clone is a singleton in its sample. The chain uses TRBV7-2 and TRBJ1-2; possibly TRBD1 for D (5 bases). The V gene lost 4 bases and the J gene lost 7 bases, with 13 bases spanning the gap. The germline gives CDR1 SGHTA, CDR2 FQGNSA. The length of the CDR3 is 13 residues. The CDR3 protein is CASSSSSGAGYTF. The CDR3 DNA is TGTGCCAGCAGCTCCTCTTCCGGGGCTGGCTACACCTTC.

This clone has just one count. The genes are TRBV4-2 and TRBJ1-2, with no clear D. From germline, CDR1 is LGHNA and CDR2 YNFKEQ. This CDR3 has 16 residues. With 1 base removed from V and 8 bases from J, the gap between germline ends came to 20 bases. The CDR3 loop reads CASSQGLLDRDGGYTF. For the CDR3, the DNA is TGTGCCAGCAGCCAAGGTTTGCTGGATCGGGATGGAGGCTACACCTTC.